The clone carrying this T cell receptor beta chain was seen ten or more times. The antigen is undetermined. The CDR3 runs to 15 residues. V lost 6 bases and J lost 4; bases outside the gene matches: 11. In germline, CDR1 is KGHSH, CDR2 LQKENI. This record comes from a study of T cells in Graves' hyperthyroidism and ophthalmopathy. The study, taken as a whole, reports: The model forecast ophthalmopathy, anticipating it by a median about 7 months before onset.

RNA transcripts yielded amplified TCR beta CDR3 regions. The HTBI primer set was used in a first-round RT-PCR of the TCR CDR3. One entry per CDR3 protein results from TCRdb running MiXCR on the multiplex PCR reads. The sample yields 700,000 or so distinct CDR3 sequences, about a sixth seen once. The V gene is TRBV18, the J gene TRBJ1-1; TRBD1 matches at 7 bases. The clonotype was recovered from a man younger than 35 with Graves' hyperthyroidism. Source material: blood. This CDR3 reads CASSPDRVWGTEAFF. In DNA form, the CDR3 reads TGTGCCAGCTCGCCCGACAGGGTCTGGGGCACTGAAGCTTTCTTT.